This TCR beta chain was identified in a study of control samples from healthy donors and cancer patients. The method was immunoSEQ multiplex PCR; TCRdb's version includes in-frame clones alone and lacks a portion of them. The sample gives roughly 170,000 clones, approximately 92% of which show up once; 4.1% is in the top ten. Sequencing input: blood. The sequence came from a woman aged 55-75 years in good health.

This CDR3 is CAWSDWGGRNQPQHF. DNA for the CDR3: TGTGCCTGGAGTGATTGGGGAGGTCGCAATCAGCCCCAGCATTTT. This chain links TRBV30 with TRBJ1-5; D unresolved. Germline CDR1 is GTSNPN and CDR2 is SVGIG (reference sequence). Between the trimmed V and J ends, which lost 1 base and 2 bases, there was a span of 12 bases. The CDR3 totals 15 residues.